This paragraph reports one TCR beta chain. Template material for amplifying TCR beta CDR3 regions consisted of RNA transcripts. Initially, a first-round RT-PCR of the TCR CDR3 employed the HTBI primer set. TCRdb re-called the multiplex PCR reads through MiXCR, storing one row per CDR3 protein. Among under 350,000 distinct CDR3 sequences listed, approximately 18% were seen once. Trimming took 2 bases from V and 2 from J; bases not matched to a gene: 4. The CDR3 has 17 amino acids. Germline assignment: CDR1 SGDLS and CDR2 YYNGEE. The data were obtained in a study of T cells in Graves' hyperthyroidism and ophthalmopathy.

The receptor was derived from a woman in her forties or fifties with Graves' hyperthyroidism. This chain links TRBV9 with TRBJ2-2, with 12 bases that match TRBD2. The specimen sequenced was blood. Written as DNA, the CDR3 is TGTGCCAGCAGCGTCCCTAGCGGGAGGGTAAACACCGGGGAGCTGTTTTTT. This translates into CASSVPSGRVNTGELFF.